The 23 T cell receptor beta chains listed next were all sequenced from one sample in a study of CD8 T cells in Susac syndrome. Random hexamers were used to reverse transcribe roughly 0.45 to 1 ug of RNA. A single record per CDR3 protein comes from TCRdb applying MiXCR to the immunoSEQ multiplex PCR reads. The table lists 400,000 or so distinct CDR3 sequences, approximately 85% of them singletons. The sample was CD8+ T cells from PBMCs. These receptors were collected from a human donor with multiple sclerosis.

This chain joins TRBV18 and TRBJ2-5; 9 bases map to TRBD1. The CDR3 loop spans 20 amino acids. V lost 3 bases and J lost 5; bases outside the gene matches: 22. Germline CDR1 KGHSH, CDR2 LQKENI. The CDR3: CASSPNSRDRVITSSETQYF. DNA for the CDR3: TGTGCCAGCTCACCTAATTCCCGGGACAGGGTAATTACTTCCTCGGAGACCCAGTACTTC.

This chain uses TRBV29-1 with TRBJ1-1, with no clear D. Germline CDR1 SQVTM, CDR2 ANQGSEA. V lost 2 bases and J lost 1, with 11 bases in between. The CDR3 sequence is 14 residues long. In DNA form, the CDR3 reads TGCAGCGTTGAATTCCCAGGATGGAACACTGAAGCTTTCTTT. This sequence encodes CSVEFPGWNTEAFF.

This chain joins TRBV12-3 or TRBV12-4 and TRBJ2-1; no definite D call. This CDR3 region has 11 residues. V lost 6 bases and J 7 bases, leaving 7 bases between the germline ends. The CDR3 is CASRYGNEQFF. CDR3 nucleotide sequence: TGTGCCAGCAGATATGGGAATGAGCAGTTCTTC.

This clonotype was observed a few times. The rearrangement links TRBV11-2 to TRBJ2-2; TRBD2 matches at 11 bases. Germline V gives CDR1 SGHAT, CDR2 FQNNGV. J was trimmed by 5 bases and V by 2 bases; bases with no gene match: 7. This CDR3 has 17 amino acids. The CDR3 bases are TGTGCCAGCAGCTTATCTCTGCCTAGCGGGAGGACCGGGGAGCTGTTTTTT. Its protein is CASSLSLPSGRTGELFF.

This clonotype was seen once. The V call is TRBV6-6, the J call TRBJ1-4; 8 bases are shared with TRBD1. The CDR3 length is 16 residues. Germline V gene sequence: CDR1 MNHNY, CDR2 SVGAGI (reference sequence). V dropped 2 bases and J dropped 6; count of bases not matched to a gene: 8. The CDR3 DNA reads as TGTGCCAGCAGTTACCCGGACAGGGACGGCTATGAAAAACTGTTTTTT. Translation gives CASSYPDRDGYEKLFF.

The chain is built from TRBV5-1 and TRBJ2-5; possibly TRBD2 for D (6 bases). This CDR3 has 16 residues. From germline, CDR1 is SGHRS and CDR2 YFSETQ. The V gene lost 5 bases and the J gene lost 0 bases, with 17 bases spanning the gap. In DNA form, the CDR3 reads TGCGCCAGCAGTCCCCTATGGGGGGAGGACCAAGAGACCCAGTACTTC. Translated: CASSPLWGEDQETQYF.

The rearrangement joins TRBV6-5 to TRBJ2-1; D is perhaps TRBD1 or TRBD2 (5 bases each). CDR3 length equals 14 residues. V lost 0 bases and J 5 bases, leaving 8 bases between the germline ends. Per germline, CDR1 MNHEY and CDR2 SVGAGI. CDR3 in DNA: TGTGCCAGCAGTTACTCTAGAGGGGACAATGAGCAGTTCTTC. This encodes CASSYSRGDNEQFF.

This chain's CDR3 is CASRPWTGASYEQYF. Written as DNA, the CDR3 is TGTGCCAGCAGACCCTGGACAGGGGCCTCCTACGAGCAGTACTTC. V gene TRBV28 combines with J gene TRBJ2-7, with 9 positions matching TRBD1. V lost 6 bases to trimming and J lost 0 bases; unmatched junction nucleotides: 6. Germline V lookup: CDR1 MDHEN, CDR2 SYDVKM. This CDR3 comprises 15 residues.

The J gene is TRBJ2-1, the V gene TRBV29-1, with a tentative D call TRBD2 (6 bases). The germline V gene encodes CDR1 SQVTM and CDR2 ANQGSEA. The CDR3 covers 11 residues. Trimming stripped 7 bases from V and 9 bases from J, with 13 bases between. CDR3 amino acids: CSGLIGGEQFF. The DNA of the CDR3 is TGCAGCGGATTAATCGGGGGTGAGCAGTTCTTC.

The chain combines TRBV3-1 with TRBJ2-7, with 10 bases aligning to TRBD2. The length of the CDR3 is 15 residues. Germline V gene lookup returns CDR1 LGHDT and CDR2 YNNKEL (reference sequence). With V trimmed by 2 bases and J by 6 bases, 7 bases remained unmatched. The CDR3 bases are TGTGCCAGCAGCCAACGACCCGGGACTAGCGTCGAGCAGTACTTC. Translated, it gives CASSQRPGTSVEQYF.

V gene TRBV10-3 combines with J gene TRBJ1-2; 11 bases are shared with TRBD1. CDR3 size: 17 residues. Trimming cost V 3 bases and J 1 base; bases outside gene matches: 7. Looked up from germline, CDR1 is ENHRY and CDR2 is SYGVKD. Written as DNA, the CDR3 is TGTGCCATCAGTGACGGACAGGGGGCAGACGATAACTATGGCTACACCTTC. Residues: CAISDGQGADDNYGYTF.

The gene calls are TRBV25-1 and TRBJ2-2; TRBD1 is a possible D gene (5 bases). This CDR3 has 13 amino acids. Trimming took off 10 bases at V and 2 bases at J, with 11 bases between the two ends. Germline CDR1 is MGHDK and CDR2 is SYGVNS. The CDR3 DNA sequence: TGTGCCACCAGACAGACAAACACCGGGGAGCTGTTTTTT. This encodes CATRQTNTGELFF.

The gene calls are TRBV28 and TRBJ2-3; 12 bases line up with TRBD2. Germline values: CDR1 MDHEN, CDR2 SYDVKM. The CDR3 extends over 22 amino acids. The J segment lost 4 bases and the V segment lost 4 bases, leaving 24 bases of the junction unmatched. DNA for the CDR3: TGTGCCAGCAGTTGGGGCCCTAGCGGGGGGGACCCTCCGGATATTGGGCCAGATACGCAGTATTTT. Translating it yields CASSWGPSGGDPPDIGPDTQYF.

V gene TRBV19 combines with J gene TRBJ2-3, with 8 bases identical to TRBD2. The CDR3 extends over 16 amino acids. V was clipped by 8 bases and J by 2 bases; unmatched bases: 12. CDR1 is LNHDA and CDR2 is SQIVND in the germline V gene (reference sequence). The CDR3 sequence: CASAPWVRGATDTQYF. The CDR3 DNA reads TGTGCCAGTGCCCCCTGGGTGCGGGGGGCCACAGATACGCAGTATTTT.

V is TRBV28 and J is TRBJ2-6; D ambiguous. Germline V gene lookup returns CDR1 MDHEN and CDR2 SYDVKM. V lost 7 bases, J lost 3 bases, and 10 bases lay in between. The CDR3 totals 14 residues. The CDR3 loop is CASTLRGGANVLTF. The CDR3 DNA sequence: TGTGCCAGCACCCTGAGAGGTGGGGCCAACGTCCTGACTTTC. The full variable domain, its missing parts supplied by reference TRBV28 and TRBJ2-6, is DVKVTQSSRYLVKRTGEKVFLECVQDMDHENMFWYRQDPGLGLRLIYFSYDVKMKEKGDIPEGYSVSREKKERFSLILESASTNQTSMYLCASTLRGGANVLTFGAGSRLTVL.

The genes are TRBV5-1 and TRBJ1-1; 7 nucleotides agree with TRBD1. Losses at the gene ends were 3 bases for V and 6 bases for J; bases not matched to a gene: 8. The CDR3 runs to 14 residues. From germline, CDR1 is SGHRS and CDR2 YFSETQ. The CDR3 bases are TGCGCCAGCAGCTCCCTGACAGGGAGCCCTGAAGCTTTCTTT. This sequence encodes CASSSLTGSPEAFF.

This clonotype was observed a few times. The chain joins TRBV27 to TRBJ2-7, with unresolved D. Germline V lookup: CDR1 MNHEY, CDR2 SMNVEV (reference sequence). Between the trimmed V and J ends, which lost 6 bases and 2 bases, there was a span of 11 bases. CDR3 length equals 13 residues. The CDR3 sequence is CASRGTATYEQYF. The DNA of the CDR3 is TGTGCCAGCAGGGGAACAGCAACCTACGAGCAGTACTTC.

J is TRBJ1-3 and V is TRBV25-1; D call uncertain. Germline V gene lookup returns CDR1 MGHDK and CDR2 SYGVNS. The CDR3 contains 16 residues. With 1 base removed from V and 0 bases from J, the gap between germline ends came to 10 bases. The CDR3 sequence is CASSEWEGLSGNTIYF. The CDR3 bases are TGTGCCAGCAGTGAATGGGAGGGCCTCTCTGGAAACACCATATATTTT.

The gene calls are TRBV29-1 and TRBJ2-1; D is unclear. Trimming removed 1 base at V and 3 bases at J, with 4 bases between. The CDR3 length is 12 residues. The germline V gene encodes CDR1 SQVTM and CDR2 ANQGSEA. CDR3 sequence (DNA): TGCAGCGTTGAAGGCGGCTACAATGAGCAGTTCTTC. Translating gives CSVEGGYNEQFF.

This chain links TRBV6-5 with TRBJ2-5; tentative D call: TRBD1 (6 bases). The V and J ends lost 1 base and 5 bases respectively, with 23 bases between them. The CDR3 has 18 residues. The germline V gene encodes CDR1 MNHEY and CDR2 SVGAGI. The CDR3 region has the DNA TGTGCCAGCAGTTACTTACAGGGAAGGGGCGAAGATTGGGAGACCCAGTACTTC. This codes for CASSYLQGRGEDWETQYF.

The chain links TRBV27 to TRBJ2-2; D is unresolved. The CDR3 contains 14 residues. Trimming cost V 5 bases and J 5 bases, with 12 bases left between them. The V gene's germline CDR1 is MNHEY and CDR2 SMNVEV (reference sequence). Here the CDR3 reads CASSPRDLTGELFF. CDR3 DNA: TGTGCCAGCAGTCCCCGAGACTTGACCGGGGAGCTGTTTTTT.

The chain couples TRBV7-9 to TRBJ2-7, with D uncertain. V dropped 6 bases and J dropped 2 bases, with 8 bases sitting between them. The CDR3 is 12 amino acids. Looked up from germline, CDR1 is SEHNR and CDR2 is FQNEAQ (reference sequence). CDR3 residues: CASRGSAYEQYF. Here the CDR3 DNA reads TGTGCCAGCAGGGGGTCGGCCTACGAGCAGTACTTC. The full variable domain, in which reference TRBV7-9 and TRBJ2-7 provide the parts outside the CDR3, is DTGVSQNPRHKITKRGQNVTFRCDPISEHNRLYWYRQTLGQGPEFLTYFQNEAQLEKSRLLSDRFSAERPKGSFSTLEIQRTEQGDSAMYLCASRGSAYEQYFGPGTRLTVT.

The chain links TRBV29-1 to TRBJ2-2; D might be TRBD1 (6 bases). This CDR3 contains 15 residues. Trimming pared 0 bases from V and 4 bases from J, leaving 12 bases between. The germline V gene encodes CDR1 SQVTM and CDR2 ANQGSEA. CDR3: CSVEERGHVTGELFF. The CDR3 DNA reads TGCAGCGTTGAAGAACGGGGACATGTCACCGGGGAGCTGTTTTTT.